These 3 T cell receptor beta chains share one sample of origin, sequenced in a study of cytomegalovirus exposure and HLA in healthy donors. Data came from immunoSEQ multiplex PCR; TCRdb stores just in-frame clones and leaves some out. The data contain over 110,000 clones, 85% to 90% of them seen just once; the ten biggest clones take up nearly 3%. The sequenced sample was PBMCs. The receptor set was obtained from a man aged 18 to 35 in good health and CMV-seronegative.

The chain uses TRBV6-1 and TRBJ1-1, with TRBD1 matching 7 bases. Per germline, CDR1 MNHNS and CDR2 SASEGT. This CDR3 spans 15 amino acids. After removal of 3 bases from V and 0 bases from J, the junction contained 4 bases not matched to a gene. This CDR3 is CASSERQGMNTEAFF. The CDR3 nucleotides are TGTGCCAGCAGTGAGAGACAGGGTATGAACACTGAAGCTTTCTTT.

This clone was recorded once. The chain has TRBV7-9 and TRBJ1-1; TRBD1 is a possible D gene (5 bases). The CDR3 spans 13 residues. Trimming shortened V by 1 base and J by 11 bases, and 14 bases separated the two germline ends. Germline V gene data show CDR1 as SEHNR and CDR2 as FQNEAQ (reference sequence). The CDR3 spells CASSLGNGGTAFF. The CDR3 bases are TGTGCCAGCAGCTTAGGAAATGGGGGGACCGCTTTCTTT.

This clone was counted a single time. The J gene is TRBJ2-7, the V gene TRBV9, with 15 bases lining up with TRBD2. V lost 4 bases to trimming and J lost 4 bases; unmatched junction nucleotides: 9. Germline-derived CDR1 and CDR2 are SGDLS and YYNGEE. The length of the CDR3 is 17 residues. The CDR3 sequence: CASSPGLAGGEIYEQYF. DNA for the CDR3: TGTGCCAGCAGCCCTGGACTAGCGGGAGGGGAAATTTACGAGCAGTACTTC.